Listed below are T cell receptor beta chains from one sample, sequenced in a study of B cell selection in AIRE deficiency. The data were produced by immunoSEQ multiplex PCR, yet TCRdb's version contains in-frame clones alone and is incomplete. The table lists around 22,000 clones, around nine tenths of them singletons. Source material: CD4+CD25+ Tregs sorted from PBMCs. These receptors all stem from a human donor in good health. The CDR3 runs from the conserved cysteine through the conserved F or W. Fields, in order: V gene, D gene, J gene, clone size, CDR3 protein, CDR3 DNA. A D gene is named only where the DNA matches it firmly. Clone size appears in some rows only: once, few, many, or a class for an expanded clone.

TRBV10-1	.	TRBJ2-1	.	CASSESGIPYNEQFF	TGCGCCAGCAGCGAAAGCGGAATACCCTACAATGAGCAGTTCTTC
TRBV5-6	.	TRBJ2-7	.	CASSLAGKSYEQYF	TGTGCCAGCAGCTTGGCAGGGAAATCCTACGAGCAGTACTTC
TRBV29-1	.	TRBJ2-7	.	CSVEDQYSYEQYF	TGCAGCGTTGAAGATCAGTACTCCTACGAGCAGTACTTC
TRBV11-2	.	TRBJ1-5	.	CASSLGDAGNQPQHF	TGTGCCAGCAGCTTAGGGGACGCTGGCAATCAGCCCCAGCATTTT
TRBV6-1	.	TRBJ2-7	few	CASSREFYEQYF	TGTGCCAGCAGCCGGGAGTTCTACGAGCAGTACTTC
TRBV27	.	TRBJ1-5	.	CASSLSWGGSQPQHF	TGTGCCAGCAGTTTATCATGGGGAGGTAGCCAGCCCCAGCATTTT
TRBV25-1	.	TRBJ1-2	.	CASSEYATDVDGYTF	TGTGCCAGCAGTGAATATGCGACGGACGTGGATGGCTACACCTTC
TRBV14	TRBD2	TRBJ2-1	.	CASSQYPLAGAYNEQFF	TGTGCCAGCAGCCAATACCCTCTAGCGGGAGCCTACAATGAGCAGTTCTTC
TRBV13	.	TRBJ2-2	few	CASSLAAGELFF	TGTGCCAGCAGCTTGGCCGCCGGGGAGCTGTTTTTT
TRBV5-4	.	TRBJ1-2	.	CASSLVPGGGYTF	TGTGCCAGCAGCTTGGTTCCCGGAGGTGGCTACACCTTC
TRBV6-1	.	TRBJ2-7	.	CASKGTPPGEQYF	TGTGCCAGCAAAGGGACTCCCCCCGGCGAGCAGTACTTC
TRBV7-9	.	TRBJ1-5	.	CASSGSNQPQHF	TGTGCCAGCAGCGGAAGCAATCAGCCCCAGCATTTT
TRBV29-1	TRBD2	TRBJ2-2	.	CSVVGGRASTGELFF	TGCAGCGTTGTAGGCGGGAGGGCCAGCACCGGGGAGCTGTTTTTT
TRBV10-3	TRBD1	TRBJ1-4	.	CAISETKTGGFGNEKLFF	TGTGCCATCAGTGAGACAAAAACAGGGGGCTTTGGTAATGAAAAACTGTTTTTT
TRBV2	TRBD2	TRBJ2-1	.	CASLPGRSLGAGGGYNEQFF	TGTGCCAGCCTCCCCGGGCGGTCCCTGGGGGCGGGAGGCGGCTACAATGAGCAGTTCTTC
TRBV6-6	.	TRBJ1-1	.	CASSYGYTEAFF	TGTGCCAGCAGTTACGGTTACACTGAAGCTTTCTTT
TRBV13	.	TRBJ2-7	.	CASSFLAGQSYEQYF	TGTGCCAGCAGCTTCCTTGCCGGACAGTCCTACGAGCAGTACTTC
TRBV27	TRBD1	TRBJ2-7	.	CASSPFGTANYEQYF	TGTGCCAGCAGTCCATTCGGGACAGCGAACTACGAGCAGTACTTC
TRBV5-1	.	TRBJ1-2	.	CASSPGTYPREGYTF	TGCGCCAGCAGCCCAGGGACATATCCAAGGGAGGGCTACACCTTC
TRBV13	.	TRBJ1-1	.	CASSLYRSMRHTEAFF	TGTGCCAGCAGCTTATATCGTTCCATGAGGCACACTGAAGCTTTCTTT
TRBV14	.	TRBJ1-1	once	CASSQDPGLRNTEAFF	TGTGCCAGCAGCCAAGACCCGGGACTGCGGAACACTGAAGCTTTCTTT
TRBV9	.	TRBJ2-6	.	CASSGGRPGANVLTF	TGTGCCAGCAGCGGGGGCCGCCCTGGGGCCAACGTCCTGACTTTC
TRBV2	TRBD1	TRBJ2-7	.	CASSDSDRGRYEQYF	TGTGCCAGCAGTGACTCGGACAGGGGGCGATACGAGCAGTACTTC
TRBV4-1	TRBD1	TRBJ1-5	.	CASSPGQGAVNQPQHF	TGCGCCAGCAGCCCCGGACAGGGGGCCGTTAATCAGCCCCAGCATTTT
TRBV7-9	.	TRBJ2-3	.	CASTATDTQYF	TGTGCCAGCACCGCCACAGATACGCAGTATTTT
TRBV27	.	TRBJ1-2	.	CASSPGSFLNYGYTF	TGTGCCAGCAGCCCGGGGTCATTCTTGAACTATGGCTACACCTTC
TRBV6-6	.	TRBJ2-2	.	CASRTSLGAGELFF	TGTGCCAGCAGAACCTCATTGGGGGCCGGGGAGCTGTTTTTT
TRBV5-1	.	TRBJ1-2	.	CASSLLGSYTF	TGCGCCAGCAGCTTGCTGGGGAGCTACACCTTC
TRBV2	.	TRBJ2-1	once	CASSGTPARPYNEQFF	TGTGCCAGCAGTGGGACCCCGGCCAGACCATACAATGAGCAGTTCTTC
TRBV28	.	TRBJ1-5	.	CASSPPRSVYSNQPQHF	TGTGCCAGCAGTCCCCCCAGAAGTGTTTATAGCAATCAGCCCCAGCATTTT
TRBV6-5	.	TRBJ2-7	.	CASSYSGGGTYEQYF	TGTGCCAGCAGTTACTCGGGGGGTGGCACCTACGAGCAGTACTTC
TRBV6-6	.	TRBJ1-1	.	CASSYGGLSEAFF	TGTGCCAGCAGTTATGGGGGGCTCAGTGAAGCTTTCTTT
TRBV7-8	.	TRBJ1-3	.	CASSKLDRNTIYF	TGTGCCAGCAGCAAACTAGACAGAAACACCATATATTTT
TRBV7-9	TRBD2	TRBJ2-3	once	CASSRGTSGVTDTQYF	TGTGCCAGCAGCAGGGGGACTAGCGGGGTCACAGATACGCAGTATTTT
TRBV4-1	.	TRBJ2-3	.	CASSLERVGFTQYF	TGCGCCAGCAGCCTAGAGCGAGTGGGGTTTACGCAGTATTTT
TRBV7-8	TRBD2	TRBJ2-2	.	CASSHILAGVPGELFF	TGTGCCAGCAGCCATATACTAGCGGGAGTCCCCGGGGAGCTGTTTTTT
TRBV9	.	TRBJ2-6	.	CASSVGVGTGANVLTF	TGTGCCAGCAGCGTAGGGGTAGGGACTGGGGCCAACGTCCTGACTTTC
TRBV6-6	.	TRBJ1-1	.	CASSYSESNTEAFF	TGTGCCAGCAGTTACTCAGAATCGAACACTGAAGCTTTCTTT
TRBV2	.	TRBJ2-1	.	CASRVQGGGYNEQFF	TGTGCCAGCAGAGTTCAGGGGGGGGGATACAATGAGCAGTTCTTC
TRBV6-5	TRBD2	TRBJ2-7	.	CASRPSGRAYEQYF	TGTGCCAGCAGACCTAGCGGGAGGGCCTACGAGCAGTACTTC
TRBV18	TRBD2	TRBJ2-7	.	CASSPPAKLAPYEQYF	TGTGCCAGCTCACCACCGGCGAAACTAGCGCCCTACGAGCAGTACTTC
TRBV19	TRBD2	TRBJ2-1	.	CASSTKREMLDEQFF	TGTGCCAGTAGTACCAAGCGGGAGATGCTAGATGAGCAGTTCTTC
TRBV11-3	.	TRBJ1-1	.	CASSLDGSGTEAFF	TGTGCCAGCAGCTTAGACGGGAGTGGGACTGAAGCTTTCTTT
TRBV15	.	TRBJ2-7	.	CATSRFLQGNEQYF	TGTGCCACCAGCAGGTTCCTACAGGGCAACGAGCAGTACTTC
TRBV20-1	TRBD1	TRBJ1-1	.	CSASLTGYAFF	TGCAGTGCTAGCCTGACAGGGTATGCTTTCTTT
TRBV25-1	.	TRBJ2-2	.	CATRDTNTGELFF	TGTGCCACCAGGGATACGAACACCGGGGAGCTGTTTTTT
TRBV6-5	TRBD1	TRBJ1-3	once	CASSSGQGAGNTIYF	TGTGCCAGCAGTTCCGGACAGGGAGCTGGAAACACCATATATTTT